This T cell receptor (beta chain) was sequenced for a study of blood T cell repertoires in COVID-19. In germline, CDR1 is SQVTM, CDR2 ANQGSEA. With 8 bases removed from V and 4 bases from J, the gap between germline ends came to 14 bases. The CDR3 has 13 residues. The protocol was immunoSEQ multiplex PCR, while the TCRdb copy is restricted to in-frame clones and leaves out a portion. The data show approximately 500,000 clones, 70% to 90% seen once. The sequence derives from a human donor in a cohort sampled during active COVID-19. Sequencing was performed on peripheral blood. V is TRBV29-1 and J is TRBJ2-2; TRBD2 might be the D (6 bases). The CDR3 protein is CSTQTSFTGELFF. The CDR3 DNA reads as TGCAGCACCCAAACTAGCTTCACCGGGGAGCTGTTTTTT.